This note documents a single T cell receptor (beta chain) sequence. Its target is not known. The data are from a study of OX40 agonist ivuxolimab in advanced cancers. Study-level information: Ivuxolimab, which patients received intravenously every 2 weeks, was dosed at 0.01 to 10 mg/kg. The group had a mean age of about 60 years, ranged from about 23 to 85, and was 82.7% male.

Study findings and constraints: Some of the nonresponding patients also showed low levels of normalized T-cell clonal expansion. Individuals who were partial responders at 0.1-3.0 mg/kg had clonal expansion that ranked among the lowest.

Germline V gene sequence: CDR1 SGHNT, CDR2 YENEEA. The CDR3 length is 15 residues. Trimming shortened V by 0 bases and J by 8 bases, and 14 bases separated the two germline ends. The assay was immunoSEQ multiplex PCR, and TCRdb's table has in-frame clones only and misses some. The table has around 83,000 clones, 91% seen once. This rearrangement joins TRBV11-3 to TRBJ2-1, with a weak D call TRBD2 (7 bases). The sample here was CD4+ or CD8+ T cells sorted from blood, taken in a trial of the OX40 agonist ivuxolimab. The TCR originated in an adult with an advanced solid tumor such as melanoma, head and neck, liver or kidney cancer. CDR3 residues: CASSLEGGRSDEQFF. DNA of the CDR3: TGTGCCAGCAGCTTAGAGGGGGGGCGTAGCGATGAGCAGTTCTTC.